The clone carrying this T cell receptor (beta chain) showed up just a few times. This specimen belongs to a study of Graves' ophthalmopathy and Graves' hyperthyroidism. Amplified TCR beta CDR3 regions were obtained using RNA transcripts as template. Following a first-round RT-PCR that used HTBI primers, a second-round multiplex PCR was carried out. TCRdb ran MiXCR on the multiplex PCR reads and lists one entry per CDR3 protein. Of approximately 700,000 distinct CDR3 sequences listed, 35% to 45% are singletons. V dropped 4 bases and J dropped 0 bases, with 10 bases sitting between them. The germline gives CDR1 SQVTM, CDR2 ANQGSEA. The CDR3 has 13 amino acids. Ineligible for inclusion were patients with other autoimmune diseases, uncontrolled infections, pregnancy or lactation.

This chain connects TRBV29-1 to TRBJ2-7; tentatively, D is TRBD1 (7 bases). Sequencing input: peripheral blood. The sequence was obtained from an adult man with Graves' ophthalmopathy. CDR3 nucleotide sequence: TGCAGCGTTGTGCGGGACAGCTCCTACGAGCAGTACTTC. Translated: CSVVRDSSYEQYF.